The sequence of this T cell receptor beta chain was determined in a study of cytomegalovirus exposure and HLA in healthy donors. Deletions cut 0 bases from V and 0 bases from J, with 9 bases between. CDR3 length equals 15 residues. Germline V gene lookup returns CDR1 MGHRA and CDR2 YSYEKL. Sequencing was performed with immunoSEQ multiplex PCR; in TCRdb, only in-frame clones are kept and a portion is missing. The sample includes approximately 100,000 clones, over 85% seen only once; the top ten take about 1.1%. The chain joins TRBV4-1 to TRBJ2-7; D ambiguous. This clonotype originated in a woman aged 25 to 45 in good health and CMV-seropositive. Source material: PBMCs. Here the CDR3 reads CASSQEGSASYEQYF. The CDR3 DNA follows: TGCGCCAGCAGCCAAGAGGGCAGTGCCTCCTACGAGCAGTACTTC.